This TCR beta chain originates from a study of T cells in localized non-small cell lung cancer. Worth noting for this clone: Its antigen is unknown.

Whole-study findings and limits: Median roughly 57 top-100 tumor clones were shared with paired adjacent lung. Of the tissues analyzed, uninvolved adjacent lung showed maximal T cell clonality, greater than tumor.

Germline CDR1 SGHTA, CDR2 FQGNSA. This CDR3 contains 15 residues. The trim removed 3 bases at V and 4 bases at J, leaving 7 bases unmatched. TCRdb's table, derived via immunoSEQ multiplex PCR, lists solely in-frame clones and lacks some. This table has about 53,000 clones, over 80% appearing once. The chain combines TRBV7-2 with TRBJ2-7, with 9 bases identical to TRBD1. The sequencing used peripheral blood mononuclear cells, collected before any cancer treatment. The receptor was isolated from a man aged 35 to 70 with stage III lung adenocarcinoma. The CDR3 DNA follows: TGTGCCAGCAGCTTGATGGGACAGGGAGTATACGAGCAGTACTTC. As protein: CASSLMGQGVYEQYF.